The 27 T cell receptor beta chains in this list originate from one sample, sequenced in a study of blood T cell repertoires in COVID-19. Repertoires were generated with immunoSEQ multiplex PCR, while TCRdb's copy carries only in-frame clones and drops some. This table has some 150,000 clones, approximately 83% appearing once. The sequenced sample was peripheral blood. These receptors were taken from a human donor in a cohort sampled during active COVID-19.

V is TRBV7-9 and J is TRBJ2-2, with TRBD1 matching 7 bases. V shed 3 bases and J 4 bases; nucleotides not matched to a gene: 5. This CDR3 is built from 15 residues. CDR1 SEHNR and CDR2 FQNEAQ come from the germline V gene (reference sequence). In DNA form, the CDR3 reads TGTGCCAGCAGCTTCGGGACAGCTGGCACCGGGGAGCTGTTTTTT. Encoded protein: CASSFGTAGTGELFF.

The CDR3, as DNA: TGTGCCAGCAGCTTAGGGTGGACGGGGGACACCGGGGAGCTGTTTTTT. Its protein product is CASSLGWTGDTGELFF. V is TRBV7-9 and J is TRBJ2-2; D may be TRBD2 (6 bases). V lost 1 base, J lost 3 bases, and 12 bases lay in between. CDR1 SEHNR and CDR2 FQNEAQ come from the germline V gene (reference sequence). CDR3 length: 16 residues.

The V and J genes are TRBV9 and TRBJ2-5; TRBD1 matches at 8 bases. The CDR3 sequence is 15 residues long. J was trimmed by 2 bases and V by 3 bases; bases with no gene match: 6. Germline assignment: CDR1 SGDLS and CDR2 YYNGEE. The CDR3 DNA reads as TGTGCCAGCAGCGGAATTGGGACAGGACAAGAGACCCAGTACTTC. Translating gives CASSGIGTGQETQYF.

The chain employs TRBV3-1 (or the pseudogene TRBV3-2) and TRBJ2-2, with a weak D call TRBD1 (5 bases). The V end lost 1 base, the J end lost 6 bases, and 15 bases lay between the germline ends. The CDR3 totals 16 residues. Germline values: CDR1 LGHDT, CDR2 YNNKEL (reference sequence). The chain's CDR3 is CASSQGPRVAAGELFF. The CDR3 region has the DNA TGTGCCAGCAGCCAAGGGCCCAGGGTCGCGGCCGGGGAGCTGTTTTTT.

The rearrangement links TRBV28 to TRBJ1-5; tentative D call: TRBD1 (5 bases). V shed 6 bases and J shed 6 bases, with 18 bases lying between them. The CDR3 extends over 15 amino acids. Germline CDR1 is MDHEN and CDR2 is SYDVKM. In DNA form, the CDR3 reads TGTGCCAGCAGGCCGACAGTCCCCGTGGGTCAGCCCCAGCATTTT. Amino acid sequence: CASRPTVPVGQPQHF.

The gene calls are TRBV7-2 and TRBJ1-5; TRBD1 is a possible D gene (6 bases). This CDR3 comprises 17 residues. CDR1 is SGHTA, CDR2 FQGNSA, per germline. V lost 5 bases, J lost 0 bases, and 17 bases lay in between. CDR3 DNA: TGTGCCAGCAGCCCTACAGGGTTTGAATTTAGCAATCAGCCCCAGCATTTT. This translates into CASSPTGFEFSNQPQHF.

In its sample, this clone was seen once. The chain combines TRBV5-1 with TRBJ1-2; 10 positions agree with TRBD1. V gave up 8 bases and J gave up 0 bases; unmatched junction bases: 13. CDR3 length: 17 residues. Germline V lookup: CDR1 SGHRS, CDR2 YFSETQ. CDR3 sequence (DNA): TGCGCCAGTAGGACCCGGGACAGGGGACAATCTAACTATGGCTACACCTTC. It is translated as CASRTRDRGQSNYGYTF.

This clone was recorded only once. The V and J genes are TRBV5-1 and TRBJ1-1; D remains unclear. V was cut by 3 bases and J by 5 bases, with 11 bases left in between. The CDR3 has 13 amino acids. Per the germline V gene, CDR1 is SGHRS and CDR2 is YFSETQ. The DNA for the CDR3 is TGCGCCAGCAGCTCCCCCGCTAAGACTGAAGCTTTCTTT. Amino acid sequence: CASSSPAKTEAFF. Together with reference TRBV5-1 and TRBJ1-1, the CDR3 gives the full variable domain: KAGVTQTPRYLIKTRGQQVTLSCSPISGHRSVSWYQQTPGQGLQFLFEYFSETQRNKGNFPGRFSGRQFSNSRSEMNVSTLELGDSALYLCASSSPAKTEAFFGQGTRLTVV.

The chain couples TRBV10-3 to TRBJ2-1, with D tentatively TRBD2 (7 bases). The CDR3 is 15 residues long. Deletions cut 2 bases from V and 6 bases from J, with 14 bases between. CDR1 and CDR2 (germline): ENHRY, SYGVKD. CDR3 loop: CAISEAGATTNEQFF. CDR3 coding DNA: TGTGCCATCAGTGAGGCGGGGGCGACTACCAATGAGCAGTTCTTC.

The chain carries TRBV11-1 and TRBJ2-1; TRBD1 agrees at 7 bases. With 1 base clipped from V and 2 bases from J, the junction kept 2 bases outside the gene matches. Germline V gives CDR1 SGHAT, CDR2 FQDESV (reference sequence). The CDR3 has 15 amino acids. The CDR3 DNA reads TGTGCCAGCAGCTTAGGGGGACAGACCTACAATGAGCAGTTCTTC. Amino acid sequence: CASSLGGQTYNEQFF.

This clone was seen only once. The chain has TRBV5-1 and TRBJ1-6; D gene unclear. Germline V gene lookup returns CDR1 SGHRS and CDR2 YFSETQ. V was clipped by 0 bases and J by 7 bases, with 5 bases between them. The CDR3 loop spans 13 amino acids. The CDR3: CASSLELNSPLHF. CDR3 nucleotide sequence: TGCGCCAGCAGCTTGGAGCTAAATTCACCCCTCCACTTT.

The V and J genes are TRBV5-1 and TRBJ2-2; 8 bases align to TRBD2. Looked up from germline, CDR1 is SGHRS and CDR2 is YFSETQ. V lost 0 bases and J lost 4; bases outside the gene matches: 2. The CDR3 contains 15 residues. CDR3 coding DNA: TGCGCCAGCAGCTTGGACGGGAGGGGCACCGGGGAGCTGTTTTTT. This translates into CASSLDGRGTGELFF.

This clone has more than one count but fewer than ten. This chain uses TRBV5-1 with TRBJ2-1; D is undetermined. The CDR3 totals 12 residues. CDR1 and CDR2 from the germline V gene are SGHRS and YFSETQ. The V and J ends lost 1 base and 8 bases respectively, with 7 bases between them. CDR3: CASSLNQYEQFF. DNA for the CDR3: TGCGCCAGCAGCTTGAATCAGTATGAGCAGTTCTTC.

Concerning this clone: At the DNA level, this CDR3 is encoded by other sequences in the same sample as well. The genes are TRBV10-3 and TRBJ2-3; no clear D gene. The germline V gene has CDR1 ENHRY and CDR2 SYGVKD. The CDR3 runs to 12 residues. V was cut by 3 bases and J by 5 bases, with 6 bases left in between. CDR3 sequence: CAISDRGDTQYF. The CDR3 DNA is TGTGCCATCAGTGACCGAGGAGATACGCAGTATTTT.

This chain uses TRBV9 with TRBJ2-3; D perhaps matches TRBD1 (6 bases). The CDR3 extends over 15 amino acids. In germline, CDR1 is SGDLS, CDR2 YYNGEE. The V and J ends lost 2 bases and 7 bases respectively, with 17 bases between them. The CDR3 loop reads CASSVDSIPSYTQYF. CDR3 coding DNA: TGTGCCAGCAGCGTGGACAGCATTCCTTCTTATACGCAGTATTTT.

CDR3 in DNA: TGTGCCAGCAGCGCTTACGCCGGGACTAGCGTCATCGAGCAGTACTTC. It translates to CASSAYAGTSVIEQYF. The chain joins TRBV9 to TRBJ2-7; TRBD2 aligns across 10 bases. V gave up 3 bases and J gave up 6 bases; unmatched junction bases: 12. Germline CDR1 is SGDLS and CDR2 is YYNGEE. This CDR3 is built from 16 residues.

This clone occurred once. The chain couples TRBV24-1 to TRBJ2-3; 8 bases agree with TRBD2. Germline CDR1 and CDR2: KGHDR and SFDVKD. The V gene end was trimmed by 11 bases and the J gene end by 0 bases; junction bases not matched to a gene: 15. The CDR3 covers 17 residues. The CDR3 here is CAINHLLAGTSTDTQYF. CDR3 DNA: TGTGCCATCAATCACCTTCTAGCGGGTACTAGCACAGATACGCAGTATTTT.

The chain joins TRBV15 to TRBJ2-1, with 7 bases lining up with TRBD1. Germline V gene data show CDR1 as LNHNV and CDR2 as YYDKDF (reference sequence). Trimming took 4 bases from V and 4 from J; bases not matched to a gene: 4. The CDR3 consists of 14 residues. The CDR3 here is CATSTRQGYNEQFF. The CDR3 nucleotides are TGTGCCACCAGCACAAGACAGGGTTACAATGAGCAGTTCTTC.

The gene calls are TRBV7-6 and TRBJ2-7; D is possibly TRBD1 (5 bases). The CDR3 consists of 15 residues. Germline-derived CDR1 and CDR2 are SGHVS and FNYEAQ. Trimming took 4 bases from V and 4 from J, leaving 17 bases between them. The CDR3 DNA is TGTGCCAGCAGCTCCCAGGGAAGCGCAGGGTACGAGCAGTACTTC. It encodes CASSSQGSAGYEQYF. The full variable domain, in which reference TRBV7-6 and TRBJ2-7 provide the parts outside the CDR3, is GAGVSQSPRYKVTKRGQDVALRCDPISGHVSLYWYRQALGQGPEFLTYFNYEAQQDKSGLPNDRFSAERPEGSISTLTIQRTEQRDSAMYRCASSSQGSAGYEQYFGPGTRLTVT.

A few counts support this clone. The chain recombines TRBV5-4 with TRBJ2-1; 12 bases line up with TRBD1. Germline-derived CDR1 and CDR2 are SGHNT and YYREEE (reference sequence). The CDR3 extends over 16 amino acids. Losses at the gene ends were 4 bases for V and 8 bases for J; bases not matched to a gene: 10. CDR3 DNA sequence: TGTGCCAGCAGCAGTCCCGGGACAGGGGGCAAGCATGAGCAGTTCTTC. It specifies CASSSPGTGGKHEQFF. Based on the CDR3 plus reference TRBV5-4 and TRBJ2-1, the full variable domain is ETGVTQSPTHLIKTRGQQVTLRCSSQSGHNTVSWYQQALGQGPQFIFQYYREEENGRGNFPPRFSGLQFPNYSSELNVNALELDDSALYLCASSSPGTGGKHEQFFGPGTRLTVL.

The chain joins TRBV7-9 to TRBJ2-2; 9 bases map to TRBD1. The CDR3 sequence is 15 residues long. V was pared by 2 bases and J by 5 bases, with 3 bases of the junction left unmatched. Germline V gene lookup returns CDR1 SEHNR and CDR2 FQNEAQ (reference sequence). CDR3 DNA: TGTGCCAGCAGCTTAACAGGGGGCAGTACCGGGGAGCTGTTTTTT. It encodes CASSLTGGSTGELFF.

This chain connects TRBV13 to TRBJ2-5; weak D call: TRBD2 (6 bases). Between the trimmed V and J ends, which lost 5 bases and 5 bases, there was a span of 27 bases. This CDR3 has 18 amino acids. Germline loops: CDR1 PRHDT, CDR2 FYEKMQ (reference sequence). CDR3: CASSPRAQGLLGVETQYF. In DNA, the CDR3 is TGTGCCAGCAGCCCTAGGGCGCAGGGACTCCTTGGGGTCGAGACCCAGTACTTC.

This clone occurred once. This chain links TRBV6-5 with TRBJ2-7, with 7 bases fitting TRBD2. CDR1 is MNHEY and CDR2 is SVGAGI in the germline V gene. The CDR3 length is 14 residues. V trimming: 4 bases; J trimming: 6 bases; junction bases outside the gene matches: 9. The CDR3 DNA follows: TGTGCCAGCAGTTTACCGGGACTACACCCCGAGCAGTACTTC. This codes for CASSLPGLHPEQYF.

The gene calls are TRBV3-1 (or the pseudogene TRBV3-2) and TRBJ2-2; D not resolved. V was pared by 2 bases and J by 0 bases, with 7 bases between. There are 15 residues in the CDR3. CDR1 and CDR2 from the germline V gene are LGHDT and YNNKEL (reference sequence). CDR3 sequence: CASSQSVANTGELFF. In nucleotides, the CDR3 is TGTGCCAGCAGCCAATCGGTAGCGAACACCGGGGAGCTGTTTTTT.

At least ten counts were recorded for this clone. This chain links TRBV4-1 with TRBJ2-2; TRBD2 agrees at 14 bases. The CDR3 loop spans 18 amino acids. J was trimmed by 3 bases and V by 5 bases; bases with no gene match: 8. The germline V gene has CDR1 MGHRA and CDR2 YSYEKL. CDR3 loop: CASSFGTSGSGYTGELFF. In nucleotides, the CDR3 is TGCGCCAGCAGCTTCGGGACTAGCGGGAGTGGTTACACCGGGGAGCTGTTTTTT.

The chain carries TRBV6-5 and TRBJ1-2; TRBD1 aligns across 10 bases. Germline CDR1 and CDR2: MNHEY and SVGAGI. The CDR3 contains 15 residues. Trimming cost V 2 bases and J 2 bases; bases outside gene matches: 2. This CDR3 is CASSYGTGDNYGYTF. DNA for the CDR3: TGTGCCAGCAGTTACGGGACAGGGGACAACTATGGCTACACCTTC.

The V and J genes are TRBV7-2 and TRBJ2-2, with 7 bases fitting TRBD1. The junction had 6 bases not matched to a gene; V was cut back by 2 bases and J by 6 bases. The CDR3 sequence is 15 residues long. Germline CDR1 and CDR2: SGHTA and FQGNSA. The CDR3, as DNA: TGTGCCAGCAGCTTAAACAGGGGAGAGGCCGGGGAGCTGTTTTTT. Its protein product is CASSLNRGEAGELFF.